This TCR beta chain is from a study of graft-versus-host responses after intestinal transplantation. Study at large: Transplant types were multivisceral, liver-intestinal, or isolated intestinal. The recipients all started with anti-thymocyte globulin induction and then took tacrolimus and steroids for 2 to 3 years. Study-level points and caveats: Maximum circulating GvH clone levels tracked with early post-transplant HvG decreases.

With respect to this clone: Its antigen is not identified.

Libraries were prepared by immunoSEQ multiplex PCR; TCRdb keeps only in-frame clonotypes and omits some of them. The sample has some 86,000 clones, 91% seen once; the top ten hold more than 0.075%. The material was unstimulated CD4+ T cells sorted from spleen or lymph node cells, obtained before intestinal transplant. This receptor was identified in a human donor who received an intestinal transplant.

The CDR3 loop reads CASSLGILGTDNQPQHF. The DNA for the CDR3 is TGTGCCAGCAGCTTAGGAATCCTCGGGACAGATAATCAGCCCCAGCATTTT. This chain connects TRBV11-2 to TRBJ1-5; TRBD1 matches at 7 bases. This CDR3 spans 17 amino acids. From germline, CDR1 is SGHAT and CDR2 FQNNGV. V dropped 1 base and J dropped 4; count of bases not matched to a gene: 10.